This T cell receptor (beta chain) was captured in a study of T cell responses to AZD1222 COVID-19 vaccine. Study results and caveats: Vaccine-associated CD4 TCRs ranged over spike, dominating at 160-218 and 743-854. Only six or seven AZD1222 recipients were seropositive at baseline.

Profiling relied on immunoSEQ multiplex PCR, and the TCRdb table lists in-frame clones only, not all of them. Of around 100,000 clones listed, around nine tenths are singletons. CDR1 and CDR2 from the germline V gene are SNHLY and FYNNEI. The CDR3 runs to 13 residues. Trimming stripped 4 bases from V and 7 bases from J, with 13 bases between. With respect to this clone: Its antigen is unidentified.

J is TRBJ2-5 and V is TRBV2, with D possibly matching TRBD2 (5 bases). This TCR derives from an adult who received the AZD1222 COVID-19 vaccine. Material: peripheral blood, obtained 28 days after the second AZD1222 dose. CDR3 sequence reads: CASSGELVMTQYF. CDR3 sequence (DNA): TGTGCCAGCAGTGGGGAACTAGTGATGACCCAGTACTTC.